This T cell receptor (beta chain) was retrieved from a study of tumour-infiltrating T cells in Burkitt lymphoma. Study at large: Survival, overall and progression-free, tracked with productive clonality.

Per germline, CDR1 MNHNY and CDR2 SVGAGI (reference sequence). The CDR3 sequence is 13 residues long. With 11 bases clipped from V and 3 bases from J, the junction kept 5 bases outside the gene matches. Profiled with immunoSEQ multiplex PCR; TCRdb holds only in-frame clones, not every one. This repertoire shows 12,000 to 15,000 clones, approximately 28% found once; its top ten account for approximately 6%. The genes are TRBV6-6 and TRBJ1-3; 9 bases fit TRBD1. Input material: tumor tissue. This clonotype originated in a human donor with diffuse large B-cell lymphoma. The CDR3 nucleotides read TGTGCCGCCGGGGGACAGGGTGGAAACACCATATATTTT. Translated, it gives CAAGGQGGNTIYF.